Listed here are 17 T cell receptor beta chains from one sample, sequenced in a study of T cell changes during pregnancy in multiple sclerosis. Clones were read by immunoSEQ multiplex PCR, and TCRdb kept only the in-frame ones, dropping some. The table lists tens of thousands of clones, 75% to 95% of them singletons. The sample here was peripheral blood, taken after pregnancy. The receptors derive from a female donor in good health, enrolled as a control in a pregnancy study.

The chain combines TRBV28 with TRBJ1-1; D is possibly TRBD1 (6 bases). Germline CDR1 MDHEN, CDR2 SYDVKM. This CDR3 contains 15 residues. V was cut by 5 bases and J by 4 bases, with 17 bases left in between. The CDR3 bases are TGTGCCAGCAGTCTCACAGGGTTTGGGTCCACTGAAGCTTTCTTT. Translated, it gives CASSLTGFGSTEAFF.

The chain combines TRBV7-9 with TRBJ2-5; D gene ambiguous. Trimming stripped 5 bases from V and 4 bases from J, with 17 bases between. This CDR3 comprises 15 residues. The germline V gene encodes CDR1 SEHNR and CDR2 FQNEAQ (reference sequence). The CDR3, as DNA: TGTGCCAGCAGCCCCTCGGTTGGTTGGGCAGAGACCCAGTACTTC. This sequence encodes CASSPSVGWAETQYF.

This chain uses TRBV19 with TRBJ1-1, with 7 bases matching TRBD1. The CDR3 has 13 amino acids. Germline assignment: CDR1 LNHDA and CDR2 SQIVND (reference sequence). The ends lost 5 bases at V and 4 bases at J; junction bases unmatched: 4. CDR3 bases: TGTGCCAGTAGTTTGACAGGGAGCACTGAAGCTTTCTTT. Protein sequence: CASSLTGSTEAFF. The whole variable domain, filled in from reference TRBV19 and TRBJ1-1, reads DGGITQSPKYLFRKEGQNVTLSCEQNLNHDAMYWYRQDPGQGLRLIYYSQIVNDFQKGDIAEGYSVSREKKESFPLTVTSAQKNPTAFYLCASSLTGSTEAFFGQGTRLTVV.

This chain uses TRBV7-6 with TRBJ1-4; TRBD1 matches 9 bases. The CDR3 has 15 amino acids. Germline CDR1 and CDR2: SGHVS and FNYEAQ. Losses at the gene ends were 1 base for V and 8 bases for J; bases not matched to a gene: 5. CDR3 amino acids: CASSLGGDRVEKLFF. DNA for the CDR3: TGTGCCAGCAGCTTAGGTGGGGACAGGGTGGAAAAACTGTTTTTT.

This clone appeared once. This chain links TRBV6-5 with TRBJ2-3; D is undetermined. The CDR3 is made up of 15 amino acids. Looked up from germline, CDR1 is MNHEY and CDR2 is SVGAGI. Trimming took off 2 bases at V and 7 bases at J, with 16 bases between the two ends. Written as DNA, the CDR3 is TGTGCCAGCAGTTACGACTCCTCTCGTGCTAATACGCAGTATTTT. Translated: CASSYDSSRANTQYF.

The rearrangement links TRBV5-4 to TRBJ1-2; 7 bases map to TRBD1. Per the germline V gene, CDR1 is SGHNT and CDR2 is YYREEE (reference sequence). This CDR3 is 14 amino acids long. V lost 4 bases to trimming and J lost 2 bases; unmatched junction nucleotides: 5. The CDR3, as DNA: TGTGCCAGCAGCCCAGGACAGGACAACTATGGCTACACCTTC. Protein product: CASSPGQDNYGYTF.

The CDR3 DNA follows: TGTGCCAGCAGCTTAGGACTAGGTCGGGAGACCCAGTACTTC. Protein product: CASSLGLGRETQYF. The genes are TRBV7-2 and TRBJ2-5; possibly TRBD2 for D (6 bases). The CDR3 length is 14 residues. Germline V lookup: CDR1 SGHTA, CDR2 FQGNSA. V gave up 1 base and J gave up 5 bases, with 11 bases separating them.

CDR3: CAWSGEGALGYF. CDR3 nucleotides: TGTGCCTGGAGTGGGGAGGGAGCCTTGGGATACTTC. V gene TRBV30 combines with J gene TRBJ2-7; 7 bases agree with TRBD2. The CDR3 consists of 12 residues. J was trimmed by 13 bases and V by 1 base; bases with no gene match: 10. Germline lookup yields CDR1 GTSNPN and CDR2 SVGIG (reference sequence).

The J gene is TRBJ1-1, the V gene TRBV4-1; no clear D gene. The CDR3 consists of 15 residues. CDR1 and CDR2 from the germline V gene are MGHRA and YSYEKL. The ends were cut back, 0 bases at V and 3 bases at J, with 11 bases in the middle. The chain's CDR3 is CASSQELQTYTEAFF. DNA for the CDR3: TGCGCCAGCAGCCAAGAATTACAGACGTACACTGAAGCTTTCTTT.

The chain employs TRBV4-1 and TRBJ2-5, with 14 bases aligning to TRBD2. The CDR3 loop spans 15 amino acids. Germline V gene sequence: CDR1 MGHRA, CDR2 YSYEKL. The trim removed 8 bases at V and 5 bases at J, leaving 7 bases unmatched. The CDR3 sequence is CASSGLAGGGETQYF. CDR3 coding DNA: TGCGCCAGCTCTGGACTAGCGGGGGGCGGGGAGACCCAGTACTTC.

This chain uses TRBV27 with TRBJ1-4, with a tentative D call TRBD1 (5 bases). Trimming left V 5 bases short and J 8 bases short, with 15 bases between. Per germline, CDR1 MNHEY and CDR2 SMNVEV (reference sequence). CDR3 length equals 14 residues. In DNA, the CDR3 is TGTGCCAGCAGTCCGCAGGGATTTGGGGAAAAACTGTTTTTT. Protein product: CASSPQGFGEKLFF.

On this clone itself: Sequence at one end of the junction differs from germline and may be a read error. The chain carries TRBV7-7 and TRBJ1-5; 10 bases fit TRBD1. This CDR3 has 16 residues. Germline V gene sequence: CDR1 SSHAT, CDR2 FNYEAQ (reference sequence). The CDR3 DNA reads TGTGCTAGCAGCTCCACGGACAGGGGGAGAAATCAGCCCCAGCATTTT. Translated, it gives CASSSTDRGRNQPQHF.

The J gene is TRBJ2-2, the V gene TRBV7-9, with 9 bases matching TRBD2. The CDR3 length is 17 residues. J lost 0 bases, V lost 3 bases, and 5 bases had no gene match. Germline-derived CDR1 and CDR2 are SEHNR and FQNEAQ (reference sequence). DNA of the CDR3: TGTGCCAGCAGCTTCCCAGCGGGGGGATCGAACACCGGGGAGCTGTTTTTT. Residues: CASSFPAGGSNTGELFF.

The gene calls are TRBV6-1 and TRBJ1-1, with unresolved D. V was shortened by 0 bases and J by 7 bases, with 15 bases between the two germline ends. Germline lookup yields CDR1 MNHNS and CDR2 SASEGT. There are 15 residues in the CDR3. This CDR3 reads CASSEALLPGSEAFF. CDR3 coding DNA: TGTGCCAGCAGTGAAGCGCTTCTCCCGGGGAGTGAAGCTTTCTTT.

The rearrangement links TRBV7-2 to TRBJ1-6; D is possibly TRBD1 (5 bases). Germline CDR1 SGHTA, CDR2 FQGNSA. The CDR3 covers 15 residues. Trimming cost V 6 bases and J 9 bases, with 18 bases left between them. CDR3 DNA: TGTGCCAGCAGGTTGGGGCCTGTAAGGGCTTCACCCCTCCACTTT. This codes for CASRLGPVRASPLHF.

The chain employs TRBV14 and TRBJ1-3, with 11 bases that match TRBD1. The germline V gene encodes CDR1 SGHDN and CDR2 FVKESK. The CDR3 covers 17 residues. V lost 5 bases, J lost 0 bases, and 6 bases stayed unmatched. The CDR3 region has the DNA TGTGCCAGCAGCGCCCGGGACAGGGGGTACTCTGGAAACACCATATATTTT. As protein: CASSARDRGYSGNTIYF.

The chain links TRBV5-1 to TRBJ2-7; 7 nucleotides line up with TRBD1. The CDR3 loop spans 13 amino acids. Germline-derived CDR1 and CDR2 are SGHRS and YFSETQ. V dropped 5 bases and J dropped 7; count of bases not matched to a gene: 9. CDR3 bases: TGCGCCAGCAGTCGAGACAGGGATATGGAGCAGTACTTC. Residues: CASSRDRDMEQYF.